The T cell receptor beta chain described here comes from a study of early stage breast cancer tumors. With regard to this clone: Its antigen is undetermined.

The protocol was immunoSEQ multiplex PCR, while the TCRdb copy is restricted to in-frame clones and leaves out a portion. Here the sample spans some 32,000 clones, roughly 80% being singletons. Roughly 18-50 mg of tissue was diced for each tumor. Study-wide results and caveats: Compared with adjacent normal breast, tumors showed 2 to 2.5-fold denser, more clonal T cells.

V was cut by 1 base and J by 3 bases, with 9 bases left in between. The CDR3 loop spans 14 amino acids. Germline values: CDR1 MNHEY, CDR2 SMNVEV (reference sequence). The clonotype originates from a person under 45 with breast cancer. This chain links TRBV27 with TRBJ1-1; D is unresolved. Sequencing was carried out using breast tumor tissue. The CDR3 spells CASSLFRPDTEAFF. The CDR3 DNA sequence: TGTGCCAGCAGTTTATTCCGACCAGACACTGAAGCTTTCTTT.